This T cell receptor beta chain was captured in a study of T cell changes during pregnancy in multiple sclerosis. Some clones are missing from TCRdb's copy, which holds only in-frame ones; the method was immunoSEQ multiplex PCR. In the table there are about 48,000 clones, 88% of which are singletons. Trimming pared 5 bases from V and 7 bases from J, leaving 14 bases between. Germline V gene sequence: CDR1 MDHEN, CDR2 SYDVKM. The CDR3 loop spans 13 amino acids. The TCR was taken from a female donor with multiple sclerosis, enrolled in a pregnancy study. The specimen was CD4+ T cells from peripheral blood mononuclear cells, collected in the second trimester of pregnancy. The chain combines TRBV28 with TRBJ1-1; D unresolved. In DNA, the CDR3 is TGTGCCAGCAGTCACGGATGGAGGGATGAAGCTTTCTTT. This encodes CASSHGWRDEAFF.